This T cell receptor (beta chain) comes out of a study of technical replicates of blood from several donors. Some clones are missing from TCRdb's copy, which holds only in-frame ones; the method was immunoSEQ multiplex PCR. This sample has 70,000 to 85,000 clones, with over 80% found just once. Trimming removed 2 bases from V and 0 bases from J, with 7 bases in between. Germline CDR1 MDHEN, CDR2 SYDVKM. This CDR3 is built from 15 residues. V usage is TRBV28 and J usage is TRBJ2-2; D may be TRBD2 (5 bases). The TCR originated in a human donor in good health. Sequenced sample: T cells isolated from PBMCs. This chain's CDR3 is CASSLGGPNTGELFF. CDR3 DNA: TGTGCCAGCAGTTTAGGCGGGCCGAACACCGGGGAGCTGTTTTTT.